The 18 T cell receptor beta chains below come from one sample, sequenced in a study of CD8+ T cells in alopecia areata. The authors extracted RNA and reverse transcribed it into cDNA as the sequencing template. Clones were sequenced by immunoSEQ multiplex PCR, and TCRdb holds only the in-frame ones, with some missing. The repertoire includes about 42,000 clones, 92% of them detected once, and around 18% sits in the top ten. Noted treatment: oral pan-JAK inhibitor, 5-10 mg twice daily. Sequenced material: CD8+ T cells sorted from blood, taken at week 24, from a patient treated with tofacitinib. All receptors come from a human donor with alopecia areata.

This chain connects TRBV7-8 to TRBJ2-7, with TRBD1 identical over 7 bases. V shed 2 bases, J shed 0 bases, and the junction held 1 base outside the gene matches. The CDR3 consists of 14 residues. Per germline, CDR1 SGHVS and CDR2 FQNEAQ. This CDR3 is CASSLRGHSYEQYF. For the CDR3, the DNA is TGTGCCAGCAGCTTAAGGGGGCACTCCTACGAGCAGTACTTC. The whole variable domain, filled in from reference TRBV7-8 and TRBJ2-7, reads GAGVSQSPRYKVAKRGQDVALRCDPISGHVSLFWYQQALGQGPEFLTYFQNEAQLDKSGLPSDRFFAERPEGSVSTLKIQRTQQEDSAVYLCASSLRGHSYEQYFGPGTRLTVT.

CDR3 in amino acids: CASSLAGQGGGQPQHF. The CDR3 coding sequence is TGTGCCAGCAGCTTAGCGGGACAGGGAGGAGGCCAGCCCCAGCATTTT. The rearrangement uses TRBV7-8 and TRBJ1-5; 9 positions agree with TRBD1. V shed 0 bases and J 7 bases; nucleotides not matched to a gene: 7. There are 16 residues in the CDR3. The germline CDR1 and CDR2 sequences are SGHVS and FQNEAQ.

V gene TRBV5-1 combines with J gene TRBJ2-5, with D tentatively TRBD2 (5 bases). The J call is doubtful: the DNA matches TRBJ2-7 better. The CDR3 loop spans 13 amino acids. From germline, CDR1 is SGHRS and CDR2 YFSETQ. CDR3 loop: CASSVGLNYEQYF. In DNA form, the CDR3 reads TGCGCCAGCAGCGTTGGACTCAACTACGAGCAGTACTTC.

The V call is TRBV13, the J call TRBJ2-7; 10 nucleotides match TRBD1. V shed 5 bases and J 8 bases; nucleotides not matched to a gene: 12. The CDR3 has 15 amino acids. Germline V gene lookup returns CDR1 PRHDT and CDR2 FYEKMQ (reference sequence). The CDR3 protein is CASSLAGTGVIKQYF. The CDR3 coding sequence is TGTGCCAGCAGCCTTGCCGGGACAGGGGTGATCAAGCAGTACTTC.

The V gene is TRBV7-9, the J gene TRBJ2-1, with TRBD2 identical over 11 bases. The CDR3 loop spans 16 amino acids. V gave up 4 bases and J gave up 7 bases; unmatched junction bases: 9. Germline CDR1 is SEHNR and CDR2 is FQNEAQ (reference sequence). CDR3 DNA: TGTGCCAGCAGCTCTATACTAGCGGGGGCAACGAATGAGCAGTTCTTC. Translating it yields CASSSILAGATNEQFF.

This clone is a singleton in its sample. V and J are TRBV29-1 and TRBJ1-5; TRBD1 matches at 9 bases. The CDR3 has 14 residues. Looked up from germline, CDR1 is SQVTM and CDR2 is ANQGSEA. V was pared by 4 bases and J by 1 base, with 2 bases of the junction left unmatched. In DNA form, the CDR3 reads TGCAGCGTTGGGACAGGGGAGAGCAATCAGCCCCAGCATTTT. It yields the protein CSVGTGESNQPQHF.

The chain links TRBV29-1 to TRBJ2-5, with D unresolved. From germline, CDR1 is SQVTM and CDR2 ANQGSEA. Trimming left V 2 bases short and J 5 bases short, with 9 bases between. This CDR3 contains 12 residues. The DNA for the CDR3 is TGCAGCGTTGAAATTGGTGAGGAGACCCAGTACTTC. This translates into CSVEIGEETQYF.

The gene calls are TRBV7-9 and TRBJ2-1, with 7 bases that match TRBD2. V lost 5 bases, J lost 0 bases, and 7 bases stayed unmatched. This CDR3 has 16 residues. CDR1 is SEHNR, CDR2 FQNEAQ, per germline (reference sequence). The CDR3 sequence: CASSVRGLSSYNEQFF. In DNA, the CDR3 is TGTGCCAGCAGCGTCCGGGGACTAAGCTCCTACAATGAGCAGTTCTTC. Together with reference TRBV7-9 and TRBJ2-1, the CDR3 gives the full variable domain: DTGVSQNPRHKITKRGQNVTFRCDPISEHNRLYWYRQTLGQGPEFLTYFQNEAQLEKSRLLSDRFSAERPKGSFSTLEIQRTEQGDSAMYLCASSVRGLSSYNEQFFGPGTRLTVL.

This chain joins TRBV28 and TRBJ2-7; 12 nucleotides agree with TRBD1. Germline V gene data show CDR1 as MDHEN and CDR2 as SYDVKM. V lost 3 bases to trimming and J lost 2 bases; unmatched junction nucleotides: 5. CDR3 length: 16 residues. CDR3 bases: TGTGCCAGCAGTTTCCCTGGGACAGGGGGCCCCTACGAGCAGTACTTC. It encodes CASSFPGTGGPYEQYF.

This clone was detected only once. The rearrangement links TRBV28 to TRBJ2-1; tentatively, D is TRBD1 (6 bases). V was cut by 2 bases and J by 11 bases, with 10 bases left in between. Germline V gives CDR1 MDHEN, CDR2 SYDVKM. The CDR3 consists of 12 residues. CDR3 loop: CASSLAGEQQFF. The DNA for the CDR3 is TGTGCCAGCAGTTTAGCAGGGGAGCAGCAGTTCTTC.

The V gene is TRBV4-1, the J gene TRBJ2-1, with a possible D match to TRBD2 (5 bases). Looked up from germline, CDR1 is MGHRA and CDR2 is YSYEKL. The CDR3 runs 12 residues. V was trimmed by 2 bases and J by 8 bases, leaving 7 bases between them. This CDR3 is CASSQSGDEQFF. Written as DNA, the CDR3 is TGCGCCAGCAGCCAATCCGGGGATGAGCAGTTCTTC.

The CDR3 region has the DNA TGTGCCAGCAGACGCTTGCCGGACAGGGACACCGGGGAGCTGTTTTTT. Translated, it gives CASRRLPDRDTGELFF. The chain uses TRBV28 and TRBJ2-2; 8 positions match TRBD1. There are 16 residues in the CDR3. V dropped 6 bases and J dropped 3; count of bases not matched to a gene: 9. Germline values: CDR1 MDHEN, CDR2 SYDVKM. The whole variable domain, filled in from reference TRBV28 and TRBJ2-2, reads DVKVTQSSRYLVKRTGEKVFLECVQDMDHENMFWYRQDPGLGLRLIYFSYDVKMKEKGDIPEGYSVSREKKERFSLILESASTNQTSMYLCASRRLPDRDTGELFFGEGSRLTVL.

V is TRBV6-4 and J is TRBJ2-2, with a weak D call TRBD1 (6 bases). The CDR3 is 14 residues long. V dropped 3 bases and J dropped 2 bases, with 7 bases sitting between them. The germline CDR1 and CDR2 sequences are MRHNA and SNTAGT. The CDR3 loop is CASSEGTNTGELFF. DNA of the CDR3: TGTGCCAGCAGTGAAGGGACAAACACCGGGGAGCTGTTTTTT.

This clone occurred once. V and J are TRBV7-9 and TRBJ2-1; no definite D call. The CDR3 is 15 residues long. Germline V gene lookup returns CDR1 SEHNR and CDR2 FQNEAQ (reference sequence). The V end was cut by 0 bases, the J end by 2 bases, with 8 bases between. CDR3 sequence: CASSLAPATYNEQFF. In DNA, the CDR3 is TGTGCCAGCAGCTTAGCCCCGGCCACCTACAATGAGCAGTTCTTC.

The chain's CDR3 is CASSTRQGIYEQYF. The CDR3 region has the DNA TGTGCCAGCAGTACCCGACAGGGTATCTACGAGCAGTACTTC. The rearrangement joins TRBV28 to TRBJ2-7; 7 bases line up with TRBD1. The germline V gene encodes CDR1 MDHEN and CDR2 SYDVKM. This CDR3 is 14 amino acids long. V dropped 5 bases and J dropped 3; count of bases not matched to a gene: 7.

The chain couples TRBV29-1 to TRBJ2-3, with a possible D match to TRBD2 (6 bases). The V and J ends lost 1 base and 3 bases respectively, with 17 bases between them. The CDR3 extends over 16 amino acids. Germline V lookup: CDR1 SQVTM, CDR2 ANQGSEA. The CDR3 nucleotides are TGCAGCGTTGAAGCCCTGACCCTAGGGAGGACAGATACGCAGTATTTT. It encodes CSVEALTLGRTDTQYF.

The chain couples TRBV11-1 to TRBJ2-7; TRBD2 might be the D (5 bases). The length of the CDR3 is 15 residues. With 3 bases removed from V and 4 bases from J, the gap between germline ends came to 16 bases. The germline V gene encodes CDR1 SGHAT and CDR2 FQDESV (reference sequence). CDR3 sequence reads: CASSFGRERTYEQYF. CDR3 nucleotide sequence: TGTGCCAGCAGCTTTGGCCGGGAAAGAACGTACGAGCAGTACTTC.

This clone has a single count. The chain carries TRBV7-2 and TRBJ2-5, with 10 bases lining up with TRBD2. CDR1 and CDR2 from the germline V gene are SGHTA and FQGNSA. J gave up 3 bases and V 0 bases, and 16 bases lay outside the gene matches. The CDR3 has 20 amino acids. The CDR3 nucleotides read TGTGCCAGCAGCTTAGCCCGGGAGGCCAGCAGCGGGGGGGCGAAAGAGACCCAGTACTTC. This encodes CASSLAREASSGGAKETQYF.